Below are 30 T cell receptor beta chains sequenced from a single sample in a study of cytomegalovirus exposure and HLA in healthy donors. The PCR made use of 60 Vbeta and 13 Jbeta primers. TCRdb keeps only in-frame clones here, not all; method: immunoSEQ multiplex PCR. In all, the sample yields about 150,000 clones. Source material: PBMCs. The source is a woman in her 50s in good health and CMV-seronegative.

The gene calls are TRBV28 and TRBJ2-2, with a weak D call TRBD2 (6 bases). This CDR3 spans 14 amino acids. Trimming shortened V by 5 bases and J by 9 bases, and 16 bases separated the two germline ends. Germline CDR1 MDHEN, CDR2 SYDVKM. In DNA, the CDR3 is TGTGCCAGCAGTCCACCGGGCGGGAAGAGGGAGCTGTTTTTT. Protein product: CASSPPGGKRELFF.

This chain uses TRBV5-1 with TRBJ2-3; 7 nucleotides line up with TRBD2. CDR1 is SGHRS and CDR2 is YFSETQ in the germline V gene. The CDR3 totals 15 residues. V trimming: 0 bases; J trimming: 5 bases; junction bases outside the gene matches: 6. As DNA, the CDR3 is TGCGCCAGCAGCTTGGATCCAGCGGGGTTAGATACGCAGTATTTT. This sequence encodes CASSLDPAGLDTQYF.

The chain uses TRBV4-3 and TRBJ2-3; a possible D gene is TRBD2 (6 bases). The CDR3 extends over 16 amino acids. V gave up 8 bases and J gave up 2 bases, with 20 bases separating them. The germline V gene has CDR1 LGHNA and CDR2 YSLEER. The chain's CDR3 is CASSPRSGRHTDTQYF. CDR3 DNA sequence: TGCGCCAGCTCCCCTCGTTCTGGGAGGCACACAGATACGCAGTATTTT.

V is TRBV18 and J is TRBJ2-7; D is perhaps TRBD1 (6 bases). The germline V and J ends were trimmed by 5 bases and 0 bases, with 14 bases remaining between them. From germline, CDR1 is KGHSH and CDR2 LQKENI. The CDR3 extends over 15 amino acids. CDR3 nucleotides: TGTGCCAGCTCAACCTCGACAGGAGCCTCCTACGAGCAGTACTTC. As protein: CASSTSTGASYEQYF.

Here the CDR3 reads CAWRSLGGNTIYF. The CDR3 bases are TGTGCCTGGAGGTCCCTCGGGGGAAACACCATATATTTT. The chain employs TRBV30 and TRBJ1-3; D is uncertain. There are 13 residues in the CDR3. The germline V gene has CDR1 GTSNPN and CDR2 SVGIG (reference sequence). V lost 3 bases and J 4 bases, leaving 10 bases between the germline ends.

The gene calls are TRBV4-1 and TRBJ1-2; 7 nucleotides align to TRBD1. The CDR3 runs to 13 residues. The ends lost 2 bases at V and 5 bases at J; junction bases unmatched: 2. Germline CDR1 reads MGHRA; CDR2 reads YSYEKL. DNA for the CDR3: TGCGCCAGCAGCCAACTACAGGGGTATGGCTACACCTTC. The encoded protein is CASSQLQGYGYTF.

The rearrangement uses TRBV5-6 and TRBJ1-2, with D uncertain. The CDR3 runs 15 residues. V gave up 2 bases and J gave up 5 bases, with 16 bases separating them. Germline CDR1 and CDR2: SGHDT and YYEEEE. The CDR3 loop reads CASSFFPDYGYGYTF. DNA of the CDR3: TGTGCCAGCAGCTTTTTCCCCGACTACGGGTATGGCTACACCTTC.

The gene calls are TRBV5-4 and TRBJ2-3; D might be TRBD2 (5 bases). V was shortened by 4 bases and J by 0 bases, with 9 bases between the two germline ends. Per the germline V gene, CDR1 is SGHNT and CDR2 is YYREEE (reference sequence). CDR3 length equals 14 residues. The CDR3 protein is CASSQAGSTDTQYF. Written as DNA, the CDR3 is TGTGCCAGCAGCCAGGCGGGTAGCACAGATACGCAGTATTTT. Filled out from reference TRBV5-4 and TRBJ2-3, the complete variable domain reads ETGVTQSPTHLIKTRGQQVTLRCSSQSGHNTVSWYQQALGQGPQFIFQYYREEENGRGNFPPRFSGLQFPNYSSELNVNALELDDSALYLCASSQAGSTDTQYFGPGTRLTVL.

Remarks on this clone: This sample also contains other DNA sequences that code for the same CDR3. V usage is TRBV30 and J usage is TRBJ2-7, with 7 bases identical to TRBD1. This CDR3 is 15 amino acids long. From germline, CDR1 is GTSNPN and CDR2 SVGIG (reference sequence). J lost 2 bases, V lost 2 bases, and 9 bases had no gene match. The CDR3 nucleotides are TGTGCCTGGAGTTACGGCACAGGGGAAGCCTACGAGCAGTACTTC. Translation gives CAWSYGTGEAYEQYF. Filled out from reference TRBV30 and TRBJ2-7, the complete variable domain reads SQTIHQWPATLVQPVGSPLSLECTVEGTSNPNLYWYRQAAGRGLQLLFYSVGIGQISSEVPQNLSASRPQDRQFILSSKKLLLSDSGFYLCAWSYGTGEAYEQYFGPGTRLTVT.

The rearrangement uses TRBV4-3 and TRBJ1-4; the D is unclear. This CDR3 spans 15 amino acids. Germline V lookup: CDR1 LGHNA, CDR2 YSLEER. V lost 0 bases and J 6 bases, leaving 11 bases between the germline ends. The CDR3 spells CASSQDRGLDEKLFF. In DNA form, the CDR3 reads TGCGCCAGCAGCCAAGATCGAGGTTTGGATGAAAAACTGTTTTTT.

The chain uses TRBV6-1 and TRBJ1-2; the D is unclear. Germline V lookup: CDR1 MNHNS, CDR2 SASEGT. CDR3 size: 14 residues. Trimming left V 5 bases short and J 2 bases short, with 12 bases between. The CDR3, as DNA: TGTGCCAGCAGTTTTAAGACAACGAACTATGGCTACACCTTC. The encoded protein is CASSFKTTNYGYTF.

The chain employs TRBV12-5 and TRBJ1-1; D possibly corresponds to TRBD1 (6 bases). This CDR3 region has 15 residues. The V gene lost 1 base and the J gene lost 4 bases, with 13 bases spanning the gap. In germline, CDR1 is LGHNT, CDR2 FRNRAP. Here the CDR3 reads CASGLASGVGTEAFF. The CDR3 coding sequence is TGTGCTAGTGGTTTGGCCTCAGGGGTAGGCACTGAAGCTTTCTTT. Full variable domain (outside the CDR3, taken from reference TRBV12-5 and TRBJ1-1): DARVTQTPRHKVTEMGQEVTMRCQPILGHNTVFWYRQTMMQGLELLAYFRNRAPLDDSGMPKDRFSAEMPDATLATLKIQPSEPRDSAVYFCASGLASGVGTEAFFGQGTRLTVV.

In the case of this clone: The junction differs from germline at one of its ends, possibly a read error. This rearrangement joins TRBV5-6 to TRBJ2-7; 7 bases are shared with TRBD2. The CDR3 consists of 14 residues. Germline values: CDR1 SGHDT, CDR2 YYEEEE. The CDR3 protein is CASGLGWEGYEQYF. For the CDR3, the DNA is TGTGCCAGCGGCTTGGGCTGGGAGGGCTACGAGCAGTACTTC.

The rearrangement uses TRBV18 and TRBJ2-3; no clear D. Germline V gene lookup returns CDR1 KGHSH and CDR2 LQKENI. The CDR3 runs 14 residues. V dropped 2 bases and J dropped 1 base, with 7 bases sitting between them. The CDR3 region has the DNA TGTGCCAGCTCACCATACAGAGGCACAGATACGCAGTATTTT. It is translated as CASSPYRGTDTQYF.

The genes are TRBV27 and TRBJ2-1; unclear D gene. Deletions cut 3 bases from V and 4 bases from J, with 13 bases between. Germline assignment: CDR1 MNHEY and CDR2 SMNVEV (reference sequence). The CDR3 totals 15 residues. The CDR3 DNA reads as TGTGCCAGCAGTTTGATTAGTTCCCTTTACAATGAGCAGTTCTTC. It yields the protein CASSLISSLYNEQFF.

The chain carries TRBV6-1 and TRBJ2-7; TRBD2 aligns across 7 bases. CDR3 size: 15 residues. V lost 0 bases to trimming and J lost 6 bases; unmatched junction nucleotides: 8. Germline CDR1 MNHNS, CDR2 SASEGT. The CDR3 bases are TGTGCCAGCAGTGAAGCGAACGGACTAGTATCCGAGCAGTACTTC. This encodes CASSEANGLVSEQYF.

The gene calls are TRBV28 and TRBJ1-5; D not certain. This CDR3 region has 14 residues. V was shortened by 6 bases and J by 10 bases, with 19 bases between the two germline ends. Per the germline V gene, CDR1 is MDHEN and CDR2 is SYDVKM. The CDR3 region is CASRPGAGVEPQHF. The DNA for the CDR3 is TGTGCCAGCAGGCCCGGAGCGGGTGTCGAACCCCAGCATTTT.

This chain connects TRBV5-1 to TRBJ1-3; TRBD1 is a possible D gene (6 bases). From germline, CDR1 is SGHRS and CDR2 YFSETQ. The CDR3 is 16 amino acids. Trimming took off 0 bases at V and 0 bases at J, with 10 bases between the two ends. The CDR3 DNA reads TGCGCCAGCAGCTTGGGGAGGACAGACTCTGGAAACACCATATATTTT. It encodes CASSLGRTDSGNTIYF.

The CDR3 spells CASSSNLQTNSYEQYF. The CDR3 nucleotides read TGCGCCAGCAGCTCTAACCTGCAGACTAATTCCTACGAGCAGTACTTC. The rearrangement links TRBV5-1 to TRBJ2-7; a weak D match, TRBD2 (5 bases). Germline lookup yields CDR1 SGHRS and CDR2 YFSETQ. There are 16 residues in the CDR3. V was trimmed by 3 bases and J by 1 base, leaving 17 bases between them.

This chain links TRBV7-9 with TRBJ2-1, with 14 bases identical to TRBD2. Germline V gene data show CDR1 as SEHNR and CDR2 as FQNEAQ (reference sequence). The CDR3 covers 16 residues. The trim removed 6 bases at V and 8 bases at J, leaving 9 bases unmatched. The CDR3 spells CASSWTSGGIRDEQFF. The CDR3 DNA reads TGTGCCAGCAGTTGGACTAGCGGGGGGATAAGAGATGAGCAGTTCTTC.

This rearrangement joins TRBV6-6 to TRBJ1-3, with D possibly being TRBD1 (6 bases). V lost 4 bases to trimming and J lost 6 bases, with 16 bases between them. Germline-derived CDR1 and CDR2 are MNHNY and SVGAGI (reference sequence). The CDR3 is made up of 15 amino acids. The CDR3 region is CASSSSHREENTIYF. Here the CDR3 DNA reads TGTGCCAGCAGTTCTTCCCACAGGGAAGAAAACACCATATATTTT.

The chain has TRBV5-6 and TRBJ2-2; D is unresolved. The CDR3 extends over 12 amino acids. The V end lost 1 base, the J end lost 6 bases, and 4 bases lay between the germline ends. CDR1 is SGHDT and CDR2 is YYEEEE in the germline V gene. The CDR3 loop is CASSLLSGELFF. The CDR3 DNA reads TGTGCCAGCAGCTTGCTTTCCGGGGAGCTGTTTTTT.

The gene calls are TRBV5-4 and TRBJ1-1; no firm D call. Between the trimmed V and J ends, which lost 0 bases and 0 bases, there was a span of 9 bases. This CDR3 comprises 15 residues. Germline loops: CDR1 SGHNT, CDR2 YYREEE (reference sequence). The CDR3 loop reads CASSLELPMNTEAFF. For the CDR3, the DNA is TGTGCCAGCAGCTTGGAGCTACCTATGAACACTGAAGCTTTCTTT.

This chain links TRBV7-2 with TRBJ1-1; D might be TRBD1 (5 bases). V lost 5 bases and J 5 bases, leaving 12 bases between the germline ends. The CDR3 length is 13 residues. Germline CDR1 SGHTA, CDR2 FQGNSA. The CDR3 is CASSQVGVTEAFF. The CDR3 nucleotides read TGTGCCAGCAGCCAAGTAGGGGTGACTGAAGCTTTCTTT.

The gene calls are TRBV28 and TRBJ2-5; maybe TRBD2 (5 bases). V shed 6 bases and J shed 0 bases, with 14 bases lying between them. CDR3 length: 15 amino acids. The germline V gene has CDR1 MDHEN and CDR2 SYDVKM. DNA of the CDR3: TGTGCCAGCAGCTATCTCCCGGGGAACCAAGAGACCCAGTACTTC. Translated, it gives CASSYLPGNQETQYF.

The chain uses TRBV7-3 and TRBJ2-3; D not resolved. This CDR3 is 13 amino acids long. With 5 bases removed from V and 5 bases from J, the gap between germline ends came to 11 bases. Germline lookup yields CDR1 SGHTA and CDR2 FQGTGA. CDR3 sequence (DNA): TGTGCCAGCAGCCCCTCAACGGGAGATACGCAGTATTTT. Its protein product is CASSPSTGDTQYF.

The chain recombines TRBV6-6 with TRBJ1-5; D gene unclear. Trimming pared 6 bases from V and 4 bases from J, leaving 10 bases between. This CDR3 is 13 amino acids long. The V gene's germline CDR1 is MNHNY and CDR2 SVGAGI (reference sequence). The CDR3 bases are TGTGCCAGCAGCACCACGAGGAATCAGCCCCAGCATTTT. It codes for CASSTTRNQPQHF.

This chain links TRBV29-1 with TRBJ1-1, with TRBD1 as a possible D gene (5 bases). Germline lookup yields CDR1 SQVTM and CDR2 ANQGSEA. The CDR3 has 12 amino acids. Trimming left V 7 bases short and J 4 bases short, with 13 bases between. CDR3 loop: CSGRHGATEAFF. The CDR3 DNA reads TGCAGCGGCCGGCATGGGGCCACTGAAGCTTTCTTT.

The V call is TRBV18, the J call TRBJ2-1; D possibly corresponds to TRBD2 (6 bases). Trimming took 3 bases from V and 3 from J, leaving 12 bases between them. CDR1 and CDR2 from the germline V gene are KGHSH and LQKENI. CDR3 length: 15 residues. CDR3 amino acids: CASSPAGNLYNEQFF. The CDR3 nucleotides are TGTGCCAGCTCACCCGCGGGAAACCTCTACAATGAGCAGTTCTTC.

Here the CDR3 DNA reads TGTGCCAGCAGCCCGCGGCGGACAGGAGGAAGAGGGAACACTGAAGCTTTCTTT. Translated, it gives CASSPRRTGGRGNTEAFF. This sequence joins TRBV7-9 and TRBJ1-1, with 7 bases lining up with TRBD1. The germline V gene encodes CDR1 SEHNR and CDR2 FQNEAQ (reference sequence). This CDR3 has 18 residues. Trimming took 5 bases from V and 1 from J; bases not matched to a gene: 16.